What follows is one T cell receptor (beta chain) and its context. Its target is unknown. The data are from a study of T cell repertoires in cytomegalovirus infection. Whole-study context: Used in the study were CMV epitopes, some recently identified and HLA-C-restricted, others well-studied and HLA-B-restricted. Both a matching HLA type and CMV infection were indicated by public TCR beta signatures.

V shed 6 bases, J shed 8 bases, and the junction held 17 bases outside the gene matches. The CDR3 is 18 amino acids. CDR1 and CDR2 (germline): MNHEY, SVGEGT. TCRdb reprocessed the reads via MiXCR and lists one record per CDR3 protein. This table has roughly 220,000 distinct CDR3 sequences, about 38% appearing once. General study findings and limits: HLA-C-restricted CMV-specific TCR beta clonotypes were dominant in the ex vivo response. Of the TCR beta families, the public ones yielded a cumulative frequency that identified carriers of CMV plus the relevant HLA.

Material: CD8+ T cells from cultured PBMCs, obtained from culture after CMV antigen stimulation. This TCR came from a human donor in good health (CMV status not recorded). Some clones in this sample may be carry-over from other donors' samples. V gene TRBV6-2 or TRBV6-3 combines with J gene TRBJ2-1, with 12 bases matching TRBD2. The CDR3 loop is CASSTAVLAGGPRDEQFF. As DNA, the CDR3 is TGTGCCAGCAGCACCGCGGTTCTAGCGGGAGGGCCACGGGATGAGCAGTTCTTC.